These 16 T cell receptor beta chains share one sample of origin, sequenced in a study of response to subunit inactivated influenza vaccine. Each CDR3 protein gets one entry after TCRdb re-called the RT-PCR reads with MiXCR. Counted here are roughly 650,000 distinct CDR3 sequences, around 16% occurring once; the ten biggest clones make up under 14%. The specimen comprised PBMCs from blood, sampled 12 days after vaccination. Receptors originate from a man aged 45-65 years who received an inactivated influenza vaccine.

V gene TRBV20-1 combines with J gene TRBJ1-2; D is perhaps TRBD1 (6 bases). V was clipped by 1 base and J by 2 bases, with 17 bases between them. Germline values: CDR1 DFQATT, CDR2 SNEGSKA (reference sequence). This CDR3 is built from 16 residues. The CDR3: CSARATGTTLNYGYTF. As DNA, the CDR3 is TGCAGTGCTAGAGCGACCGGGACAACCCTAAACTATGGCTACACCTTC.

The J gene is TRBJ2-7, the V gene TRBV6-2 or TRBV6-3; D possibly corresponds to TRBD2 (6 bases). CDR1 is MNHEY, CDR2 SVGEGT, per germline. The CDR3 consists of 15 residues. Trimming cost V 2 bases and J 0 bases, with 11 bases left between them. The CDR3 is CASSYRFGSSYEQYF. In DNA form, the CDR3 reads TGTGCCAGCAGTTACCGTTTCGGGAGCTCCTACGAGCAGTACTTC.

This clonotype was seen more than once but under ten times. J is TRBJ2-7 and V is TRBV20-1; tentatively, D is TRBD1 or TRBD2 (6 bases each). There are 13 residues in the CDR3. Germline CDR1 DFQATT, CDR2 SNEGSKA (reference sequence). The ends were cut back, 3 bases at V and 3 bases at J, with 12 bases in the middle. CDR3 sequence (DNA): TGCAGTGCTAGGGAGGGACAAATCTACGAGCAGTACTTC. Its protein is CSAREGQIYEQYF.

Regarding this clonotype: Mismatch with germline at one junction end may stem from a read error. The CDR3 here is CASSEGNAGELFF. The DNA of the CDR3 is TGTGCCAGCAGTGAAGGGAACGCCGGGGAGCTGTTTTTT. The chain links TRBV6-1 to TRBJ2-2; D gene unclear. Germline CDR1 reads MNHNS; CDR2 reads SASEGT. This CDR3 has 13 residues.

The table lists this clonotype with a few counts. The gene calls are TRBV4-2 and TRBJ2-3; 9 bases align to TRBD2. Trimming took 1 base from V and 2 from J; bases not matched to a gene: 4. This CDR3 is 16 amino acids long. Per the germline V gene, CDR1 is LGHNA and CDR2 is YNFKEQ. CDR3 in DNA: TGTGCCAGCAGCCAAGGCCTAGCGGGATTCACAGATACGCAGTATTTT. Translating gives CASSQGLAGFTDTQYF.

This clonotype has more than one count but fewer than ten. The rearrangement joins TRBV5-5 to TRBJ1-4; 7 bases fit TRBD1. This CDR3 is 14 amino acids long. J gave up 12 bases and V 3 bases, and 11 bases lay outside the gene matches. The germline V gene encodes CDR1 SGHKS and CDR2 YYEKEE (reference sequence). CDR3 nucleotide sequence: TGTGCCAGCAGCTCCACGGGTAGCGACAGGGAACTGTTTTTT. Its translation: CASSSTGSDRELFF.

For this clonotype: Germline is not matched at one junction end, which may reflect a read error. The chain joins TRBV27 to TRBJ1-1; D remains ambiguous. The CDR3 runs to 14 residues. Germline CDR1 MNHEY, CDR2 SMNVEV (reference sequence). CDR3 residues: CTSSLAEVDTEAFF. The CDR3 DNA is TGCACCAGCAGCCTGGCCGAGGTAGACACTGAAGCTTTCTTT.

This sequence joins TRBV11-2 and TRBJ2-3; D might be TRBD2 (7 bases). The CDR3 consists of 18 residues. CDR1 is SGHAT and CDR2 is FQNNGV in the germline V gene. V gave up 0 bases and J gave up 2 bases, with 18 bases separating them. The DNA of the CDR3 is TGTGCCAGCAGCTTAGACCGGGGGGCTAGCGGCTACACAGATACGCAGTATTTT. This translates into CASSLDRGASGYTDTQYF.

This clonotype has just a few counts. The chain carries TRBV6-4 and TRBJ1-2; D is ambiguous. CDR1 and CDR2 (germline): MRHNA, SNTAGT. V was pared by 0 bases and J by 4 bases, with 9 bases between. The CDR3 runs 14 residues. The CDR3 region has the DNA TGTGCCAGCAGTGACTCGGGAGACCTCTATGGCTACACCTTC. Encoded protein: CASSDSGDLYGYTF.

This clonotype was counted only a few times. This rearrangement joins TRBV10-3 to TRBJ2-7; 7 bases agree with TRBD2. The CDR3 covers 16 residues. The V gene end was trimmed by 2 bases and the J gene end by 4 bases; junction bases not matched to a gene: 11. CDR1 ENHRY and CDR2 SYGVKD come from the germline V gene. The CDR3 region has the DNA TGTGCCATCAGTGAGACCTGGGCGGGAGAGACTTACGAGCAGTACTTC. Its protein product is CAISETWAGETYEQYF.

This clonotype was observed a handful of times. This rearrangement joins TRBV4-1 to TRBJ1-4; perhaps TRBD1 as D (5 bases). The length of the CDR3 is 14 residues. The germline gives CDR1 MGHRA, CDR2 YSYEKL. Trimming stripped 1 base from V and 7 bases from J, with 10 bases between. CDR3 DNA sequence: TGCGCCAGCAGCCAAGGGCAGAGGGGTGAAAAACTGTTTTTT. Protein: CASSQGQRGEKLFF.

The V call is TRBV27, the J call TRBJ2-1, with 10 bases matching TRBD2. The CDR3 loop spans 16 amino acids. V shed 3 bases, J shed 0 bases, and the junction held 2 bases outside the gene matches. Germline V gene data show CDR1 as MNHEY and CDR2 as SMNVEV (reference sequence). This CDR3 reads CASSFLAGDSYNEQFF. The CDR3 DNA sequence: TGTGCCAGCAGTTTTCTAGCGGGGGACTCCTACAATGAGCAGTTCTTC.

J is TRBJ2-7 and V is TRBV2, with TRBD2 identical over 12 bases. The CDR3 loop spans 18 amino acids. Trimming cost V 6 bases and J 4 bases; bases outside gene matches: 16. The germline V gene has CDR1 SNHLY and CDR2 FYNNEI. The DNA of the CDR3 is TGTGCCAGCAGGCTTCGTCTACTAGCGGGGGGATCAAGTTACGAGCAGTACTTC. Its translation: CASRLRLLAGGSSYEQYF.

This clonotype was counted many times. The chain is built from TRBV10-3 and TRBJ1-1, with unresolved D. Trimming removed 5 bases at V and 1 base at J, with 11 bases between. The CDR3 extends over 14 amino acids. Germline loops: CDR1 ENHRY, CDR2 SYGVKD. This CDR3 reads CAISNKLQNTEAFF. The CDR3 nucleotides read TGTGCCATCAGTAATAAATTACAGAACACTGAAGCTTTCTTT.

This chain joins TRBV11-2 and TRBJ2-3; D is unclear. The V end lost 2 bases, the J end lost 0 bases, and 9 bases lay between the germline ends. The CDR3 is made up of 15 amino acids. Germline V gives CDR1 SGHAT, CDR2 FQNNGV. CDR3: CASSLLLGSTDTQYF. In DNA, the CDR3 is TGTGCCAGCAGCTTATTGCTCGGGAGCACAGATACGCAGTATTTT.

This chain links TRBV11-2 with TRBJ2-1; 9 bases are shared with TRBD2. Looked up from germline, CDR1 is SGHAT and CDR2 is FQNNGV. The CDR3 has 19 residues. V shed 0 bases, J shed 2 bases, and the junction held 11 bases outside the gene matches. The CDR3 reads CASSLDWRGGAITYNEQFF. CDR3 nucleotide sequence: TGTGCCAGCAGCTTAGATTGGCGCGGGGGGGCTATTACCTACAATGAGCAGTTCTTC.